These 19 T cell receptor beta chains share one sample of origin, sequenced in a study of cytomegalovirus exposure and HLA in healthy donors. PCR primers comprised 60 Vbeta and 13 Jbeta primers. Profiled with immunoSEQ multiplex PCR; TCRdb holds only in-frame clones, not every one. Of 150,000 to 200,000 clones detected, more than 75% appear once; the ten largest clones hold around 0.97%. Sequenced sample: PBMCs. The receptor set was obtained from a girl aged 2 to 9 in good health and CMV-seropositive.

The sample holds one count of this clone. The chain uses TRBV9 and TRBJ2-1; 9 nucleotides align to TRBD2. The CDR3 contains 15 residues. The germline CDR1 and CDR2 sequences are SGDLS and YYNGEE. Losses at the gene ends were 4 bases for V and 10 bases for J; bases not matched to a gene: 12. CDR3 residues: CASSLGSGRGAEQFF. The CDR3 nucleotides read TGTGCCAGCAGCCTCGGTAGCGGGAGAGGGGCCGAGCAGTTCTTC.

The genes are TRBV7-8 and TRBJ1-5; D gene ambiguous. Germline CDR1 is SGHVS and CDR2 is FQNEAQ. The CDR3 contains 12 residues. Trimming took off 5 bases at V and 5 bases at J, with 7 bases between the two ends. Here the CDR3 reads CASSLEDQPQHF. The CDR3 bases are TGTGCCAGCAGCCTCGAGGATCAGCCCCAGCATTTT.

There are a few counts of this clone. The rearrangement joins TRBV6-5 to TRBJ2-1; 10 positions match TRBD2. Germline lookup yields CDR1 MNHEY and CDR2 SVGAGI. The CDR3 extends over 12 amino acids. Trimming cost V 8 bases and J 9 bases; bases outside gene matches: 4. As DNA, the CDR3 is TGTGCCAGCCTAGCGGGAGATAGTGAGCAGTTCTTC. Translating gives CASLAGDSEQFF.

The chain uses TRBV11-2 and TRBJ2-7; 9 nucleotides line up with TRBD1. The V gene's germline CDR1 is SGHAT and CDR2 FQNNGV. V lost 5 bases and J lost 0; bases outside the gene matches: 5. This CDR3 spans 15 amino acids. CDR3 DNA: TGTGCCAGCAGCCATCCGGGACAGGGCTCCTACGAGCAGTACTTC. Translation gives CASSHPGQGSYEQYF.

V is TRBV6-5 and J is TRBJ1-1; D possibly corresponds to TRBD1 (6 bases). The V and J ends lost 7 bases and 1 base respectively, with 16 bases between them. The CDR3 is made up of 15 amino acids. Looked up from germline, CDR1 is MNHEY and CDR2 is SVGAGI. The CDR3 region has the DNA TGTGCCAGCAAAGCTTATGTGGGGGCGAACACTGAAGCTTTCTTT. It codes for CASKAYVGANTEAFF.

The J gene is TRBJ2-6, the V gene TRBV30, with D possibly TRBD1 on 6 matching bases. Germline assignment: CDR1 GTSNPN and CDR2 SVGIG (reference sequence). Trimming left V 3 bases short and J 0 bases short, with 24 bases between. The CDR3 spans 20 residues. CDR3 region: CAWSYFEGVRVASGANVLTF. The CDR3 DNA sequence: TGTGCCTGGAGCTATTTTGAGGGGGTCAGGGTAGCCTCTGGGGCCAACGTCCTGACTTTC.

CDR3 in amino acids: CASKDRDQETQYF. CDR3 DNA: TGTGCCAGTAAGGACAGGGACCAAGAGACCCAGTACTTC. The gene calls are TRBV19 and TRBJ2-5; 8 nucleotides match TRBD1. The CDR3 loop spans 13 amino acids. Losses at the gene ends were 7 bases for V and 0 bases for J; bases not matched to a gene: 1. Germline CDR1 is LNHDA and CDR2 is SQIVND (reference sequence).

The chain has TRBV7-9 and TRBJ2-5, with 8 nucleotides matching TRBD2. The germline gives CDR1 SEHNR, CDR2 FQNEAQ (reference sequence). CDR3 length equals 15 residues. V shed 2 bases, J shed 0 bases, and the junction held 2 bases outside the gene matches. DNA of the CDR3: TGTGCCAGCAGCTTACTAGCGGGTTACCAAGAGACCCAGTACTTC. Translating gives CASSLLAGYQETQYF.

The rearrangement uses TRBV28 and TRBJ2-5, with D tentatively TRBD2 (5 bases). In germline, CDR1 is MDHEN, CDR2 SYDVKM. With 8 bases removed from V and 5 bases from J, the gap between germline ends came to 12 bases. CDR3 size: 12 residues. The CDR3 DNA reads as TGTGCCAGCCGGGCGGAGGTGGAGACCCAGTACTTC. Protein product: CASRAEVETQYF.

V is TRBV6-1 and J is TRBJ1-5; 7 nucleotides align to TRBD1. V dropped 8 bases and J dropped 5; count of bases not matched to a gene: 12. Germline V CDR1 and CDR2: MNHNS, SASEGT. The CDR3 length is 15 residues. Here the CDR3 DNA reads TGTGCCAGCCGGACCGGGACAGCTTTTGATCAGCCCCAGCATTTT. Its protein is CASRTGTAFDQPQHF.

CDR3 DNA sequence: TGTGCCAGCAGGTACCCAGGACGGGAGAACACTGAAGCTTTCTTT. Amino acids: CASRYPGRENTEAFF. V is TRBV7-9 and J is TRBJ1-1; D is unresolved. CDR1 SEHNR and CDR2 FQNEAQ come from the germline V gene (reference sequence). Trimming stripped 6 bases from V and 1 base from J, with 15 bases between. There are 15 residues in the CDR3.

This clone appeared a single time. CDR3 amino acids: CASSSRSEETQYF. As DNA, the CDR3 is TGTGCCAGCAGCTCCCGGTCTGAAGAGACCCAGTACTTC. This rearrangement joins TRBV13 to TRBJ2-5; D gene uncertain. CDR3 length: 13 residues. Trimming took off 4 bases at V and 3 bases at J, with 9 bases between the two ends. The V gene's germline CDR1 is PRHDT and CDR2 FYEKMQ (reference sequence).

V and J are TRBV25-1 and TRBJ2-7; 10 bases line up with TRBD2. J lost 6 bases, V lost 2 bases, and 4 bases had no gene match. The CDR3 runs 14 residues. Germline CDR1 is MGHDK and CDR2 is SYGVNS. In DNA form, the CDR3 reads TGTGCCAGCAGTGAACTAGCGGGAGCCTCCGAGCAGTACTTC. This translates into CASSELAGASEQYF.

V gene TRBV30 combines with J gene TRBJ1-3; no firm D call. The CDR3 loop spans 12 amino acids. The V gene's germline CDR1 is GTSNPN and CDR2 SVGIG (reference sequence). V lost 7 bases and J lost 2, with 9 bases in between. This chain's CDR3 is CAYVYTGNTIYF. As DNA, the CDR3 is TGTGCCTATGTATACACTGGAAACACCATATATTTT.

The chain has TRBV5-1 and TRBJ2-2; 8 nucleotides align to TRBD2. V was clipped by 5 bases and J by 6 bases; unmatched bases: 3. The germline CDR1 and CDR2 sequences are SGHRS and YFSETQ. CDR3 length: 13 residues. The DNA for the CDR3 is TGCGCCAGCAGGACGGGAGGGCCCGGGGAGCTGTTTTTT. Translated: CASRTGGPGELFF.

The chain recombines TRBV2 with TRBJ2-7; 8 bases align to TRBD2. Germline V gene lookup returns CDR1 SNHLY and CDR2 FYNNEI. This CDR3 has 13 amino acids. V lost 6 bases to trimming and J lost 5 bases; unmatched junction nucleotides: 6. The DNA for the CDR3 is TGTGCCAGCAGCACGGGAGGGTCTGACGAGCAGTACTTC. Translated, it gives CASSTGGSDEQYF.

The CDR3 DNA sequence: TGCAGCGTATCGACAGGAGTAAATTCACCCCTCCACTTT. As protein: CSVSTGVNSPLHF. The genes are TRBV29-1 and TRBJ1-6; D is perhaps TRBD1 (6 bases). V shed 6 bases and J shed 7 bases, with 13 bases lying between them. CDR3 length: 13 amino acids. Germline-derived CDR1 and CDR2 are SQVTM and ANQGSEA.

V gene TRBV5-1 combines with J gene TRBJ2-7; 7 nucleotides match TRBD1. Germline values: CDR1 SGHRS, CDR2 YFSETQ. V lost 3 bases to trimming and J lost 0 bases; unmatched junction nucleotides: 12. The CDR3 loop spans 17 amino acids. The CDR3 region has the DNA TGCGCCAGCAGCTCGTACCACCGGGACAGCCGCTCCTACGAGCAGTACTTC. Residues: CASSSYHRDSRSYEQYF.

This clone has just one count. The V call is TRBV5-6, the J call TRBJ1-2, with D unresolved. CDR3 length equals 12 residues. Trimming cost V 2 bases and J 8 bases, with 10 bases left between them. Germline V lookup: CDR1 SGHDT, CDR2 YYEEEE. In DNA, the CDR3 is TGTGCCAGCAGCTTTCCGAGGTTGGGCTACACCTTC. The encoded protein is CASSFPRLGYTF.